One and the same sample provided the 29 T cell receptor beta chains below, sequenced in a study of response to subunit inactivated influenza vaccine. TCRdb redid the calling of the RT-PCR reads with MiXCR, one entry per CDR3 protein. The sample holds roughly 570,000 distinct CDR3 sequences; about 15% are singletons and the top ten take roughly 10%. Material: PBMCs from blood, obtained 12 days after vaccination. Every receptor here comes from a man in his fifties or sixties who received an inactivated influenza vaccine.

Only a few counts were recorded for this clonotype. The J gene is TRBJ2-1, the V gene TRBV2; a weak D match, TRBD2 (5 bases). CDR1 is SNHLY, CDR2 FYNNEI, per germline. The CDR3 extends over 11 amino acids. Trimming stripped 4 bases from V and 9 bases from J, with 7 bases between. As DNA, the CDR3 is TGTGCCAGCAGTGGAGGGAGTGAGCAGTTCTTC. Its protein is CASSGGSEQFF.

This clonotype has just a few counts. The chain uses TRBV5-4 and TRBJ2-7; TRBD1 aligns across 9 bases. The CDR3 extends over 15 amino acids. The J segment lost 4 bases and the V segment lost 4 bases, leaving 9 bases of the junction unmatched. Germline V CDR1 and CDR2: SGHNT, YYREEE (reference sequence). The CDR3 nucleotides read TGTGCCAGCAGCCTCGGGACAGGGTTTCAATACGAGCAGTACTTC. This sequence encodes CASSLGTGFQYEQYF.

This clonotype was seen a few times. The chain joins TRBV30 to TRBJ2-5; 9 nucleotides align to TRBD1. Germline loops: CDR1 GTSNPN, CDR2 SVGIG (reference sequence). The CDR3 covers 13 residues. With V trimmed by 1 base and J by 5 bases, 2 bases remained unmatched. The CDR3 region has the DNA TGTGCCTGGAGTGGACAGGGGGAGGAGACCCAGTACTTC. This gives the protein CAWSGQGEETQYF.

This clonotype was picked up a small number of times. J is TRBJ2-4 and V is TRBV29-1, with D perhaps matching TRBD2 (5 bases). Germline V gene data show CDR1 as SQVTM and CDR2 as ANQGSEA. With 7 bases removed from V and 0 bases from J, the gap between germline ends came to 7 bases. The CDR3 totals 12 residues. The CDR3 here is CSGGVAKNIQYF. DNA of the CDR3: TGCAGCGGGGGAGTAGCCAAAAACATTCAGTACTTC.

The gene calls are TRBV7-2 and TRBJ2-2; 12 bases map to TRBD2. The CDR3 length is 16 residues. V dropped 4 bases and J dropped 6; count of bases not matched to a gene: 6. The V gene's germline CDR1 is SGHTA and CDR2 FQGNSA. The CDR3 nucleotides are TGTGCCAGCAGCTCAACTAGCGGGAGGATTGCCGGGGAGCTGTTTTTT. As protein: CASSSTSGRIAGELFF.

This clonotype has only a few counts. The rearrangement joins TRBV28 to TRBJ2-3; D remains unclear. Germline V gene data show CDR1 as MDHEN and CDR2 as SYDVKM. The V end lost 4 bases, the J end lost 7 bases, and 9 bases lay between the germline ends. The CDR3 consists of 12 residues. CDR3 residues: CASSSRRNTQYF. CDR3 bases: TGTGCCAGCAGTTCCCGTCGGAATACGCAGTATTTT.

The CDR3 DNA sequence: TGTGCCAGCAGTTGGCCCGGGTCCTCCTACGAGCAGTACTTC. This encodes CASSWPGSSYEQYF. The chain recombines TRBV28 with TRBJ2-7; no clear D gene. The V end lost 4 bases, the J end lost 0 bases, and 10 bases lay between the germline ends. This CDR3 is built from 14 residues. CDR1 is MDHEN, CDR2 SYDVKM, per germline.

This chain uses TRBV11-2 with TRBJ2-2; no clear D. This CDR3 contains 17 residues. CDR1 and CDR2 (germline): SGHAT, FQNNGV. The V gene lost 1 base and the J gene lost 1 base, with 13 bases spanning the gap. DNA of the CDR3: TGTGCCAGCAGCTTAGTGGCGACCATGTGGAACACCGGGGAGCTGTTTTTT. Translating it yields CASSLVATMWNTGELFF.

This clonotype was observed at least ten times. CDR3 DNA sequence: TGTGCCAGTACCTCGGGACTAGCGATGAATGAGCAGTTCTTC. This encodes CASTSGLAMNEQFF. The V gene is TRBV19, the J gene TRBJ2-1, with TRBD2 matching over 10 bases. V lost 7 bases, J lost 7 bases, and 7 bases stayed unmatched. CDR1 and CDR2 (germline): LNHDA, SQIVND (reference sequence). This CDR3 spans 14 amino acids. The whole variable domain, filled in from reference TRBV19 and TRBJ2-1, reads DGGITQSPKYLFRKEGQNVTLSCEQNLNHDAMYWYRQDPGQGLRLIYYSQIVNDFQKGDIAEGYSVSREKKESFPLTVTSAQKNPTAFYLCASTSGLAMNEQFFGPGTRLTVL.

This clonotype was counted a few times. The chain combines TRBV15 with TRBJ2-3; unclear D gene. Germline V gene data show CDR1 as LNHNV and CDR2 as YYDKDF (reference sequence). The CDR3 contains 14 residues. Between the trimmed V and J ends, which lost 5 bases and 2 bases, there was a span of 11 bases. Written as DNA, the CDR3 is TGTGCCACCAGCGGAACGGTGTTCACAGATACGCAGTATTTT. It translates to CATSGTVFTDTQYF.

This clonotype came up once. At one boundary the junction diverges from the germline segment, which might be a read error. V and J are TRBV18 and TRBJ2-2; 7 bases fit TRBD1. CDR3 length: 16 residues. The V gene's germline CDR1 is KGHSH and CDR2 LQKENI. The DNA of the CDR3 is TGTGCCAGCACACCGAGGCAGGGACAGAGCACCGGGGAGCTGTTTTTT. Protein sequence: CASTPRQGQSTGELFF.

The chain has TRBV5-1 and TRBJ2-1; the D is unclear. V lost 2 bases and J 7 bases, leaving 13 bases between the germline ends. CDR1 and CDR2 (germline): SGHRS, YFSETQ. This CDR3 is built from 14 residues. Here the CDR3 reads CASSLWTGRNEQFF. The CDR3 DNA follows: TGCGCCAGCAGCTTATGGACCGGGCGAAATGAGCAGTTCTTC.

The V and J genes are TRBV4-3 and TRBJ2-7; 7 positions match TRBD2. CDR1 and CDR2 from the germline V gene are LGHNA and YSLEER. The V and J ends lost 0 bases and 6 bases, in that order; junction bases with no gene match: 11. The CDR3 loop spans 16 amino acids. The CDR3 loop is CASSQDLGLPLIEQYF. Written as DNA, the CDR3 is TGCGCCAGCAGCCAAGATTTGGGACTACCCCTAATCGAGCAGTACTTC.

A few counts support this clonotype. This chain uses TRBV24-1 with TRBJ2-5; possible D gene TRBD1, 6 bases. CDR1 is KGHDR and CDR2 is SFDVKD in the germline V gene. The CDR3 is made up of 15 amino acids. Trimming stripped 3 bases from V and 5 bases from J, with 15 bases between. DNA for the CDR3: TGTGCCACCAGTGATCGATGGGGGCTTGCGGAGACCCAGTACTTC. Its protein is CATSDRWGLAETQYF.

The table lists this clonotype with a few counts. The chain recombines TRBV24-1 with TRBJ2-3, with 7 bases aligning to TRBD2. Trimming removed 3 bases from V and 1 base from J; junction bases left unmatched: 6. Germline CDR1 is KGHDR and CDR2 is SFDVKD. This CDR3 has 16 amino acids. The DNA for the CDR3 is TGTGCCACCAGTGATGCCGGGACTACCCGCACAGATACGCAGTATTTT. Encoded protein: CATSDAGTTRTDTQYF.

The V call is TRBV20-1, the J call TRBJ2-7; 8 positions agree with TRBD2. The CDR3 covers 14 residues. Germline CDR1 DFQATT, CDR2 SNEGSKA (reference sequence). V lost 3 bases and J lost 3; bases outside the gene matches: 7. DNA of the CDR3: TGCAGTGCTAGTCTAGCGGGCGGATTCTACGAGCAGTACTTC. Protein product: CSASLAGGFYEQYF.

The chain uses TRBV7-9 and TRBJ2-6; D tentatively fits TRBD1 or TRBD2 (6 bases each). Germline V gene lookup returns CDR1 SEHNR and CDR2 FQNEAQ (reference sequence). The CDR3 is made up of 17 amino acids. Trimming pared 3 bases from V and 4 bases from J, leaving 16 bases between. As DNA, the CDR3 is TGTGCCAGCAGCTTTCGGGGGCAATGGACCGGGGCCAACGTCCTGACTTTC. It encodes CASSFRGQWTGANVLTF.

The DNA of the CDR3 is TGCAGCGTTGGACAGGGCCATGAGCAGTTCTTC. Protein product: CSVGQGHEQFF. This chain joins TRBV29-1 and TRBJ2-1; 7 positions agree with TRBD1. There are 11 residues in the CDR3. The germline CDR1 and CDR2 sequences are SQVTM and ANQGSEA. Trimming took 4 bases from V and 8 from J; bases not matched to a gene: 2.

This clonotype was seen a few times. CDR3 bases: TGCAGTGCTAAAGGAAGAAGGGGTCGGGAGACCCAGTACTTC. Residues: CSAKGRRGRETQYF. The rearrangement uses TRBV20-1 and TRBJ2-5; the D gene is possibly TRBD1 (5 bases). The CDR3 consists of 14 residues. Deletions cut 4 bases from V and 5 bases from J, with 17 bases between. Germline V lookup: CDR1 DFQATT, CDR2 SNEGSKA (reference sequence).

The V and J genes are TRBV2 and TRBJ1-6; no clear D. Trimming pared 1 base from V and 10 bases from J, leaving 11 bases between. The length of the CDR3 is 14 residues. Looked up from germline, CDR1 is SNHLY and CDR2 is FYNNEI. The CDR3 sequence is CASSEEGLGSPLHF. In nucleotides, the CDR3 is TGTGCCAGCAGTGAAGAGGGTCTAGGATCACCCCTCCACTTT.

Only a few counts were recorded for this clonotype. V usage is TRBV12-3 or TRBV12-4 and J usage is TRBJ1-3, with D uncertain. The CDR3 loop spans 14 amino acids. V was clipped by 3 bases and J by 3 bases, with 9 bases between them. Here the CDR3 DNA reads TGTGCCAGCAGTTTTTTGATGTTTGGAAACACCATATATTTT. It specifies CASSFLMFGNTIYF.

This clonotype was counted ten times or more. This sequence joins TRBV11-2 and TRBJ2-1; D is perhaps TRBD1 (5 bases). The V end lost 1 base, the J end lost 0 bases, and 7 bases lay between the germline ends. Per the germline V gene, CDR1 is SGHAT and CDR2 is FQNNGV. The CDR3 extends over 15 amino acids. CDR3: CASSLVGASYNEQFF. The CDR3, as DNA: TGTGCCAGCAGCTTAGTAGGGGCCTCCTACAATGAGCAGTTCTTC.

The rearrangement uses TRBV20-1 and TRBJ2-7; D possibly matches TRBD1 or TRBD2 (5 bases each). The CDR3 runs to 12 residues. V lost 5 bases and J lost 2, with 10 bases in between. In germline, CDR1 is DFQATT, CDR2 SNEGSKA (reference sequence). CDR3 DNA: TGCAGTGCTCGACGGGACCCCTACGAGCAGTACTTC. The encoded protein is CSARRDPYEQYF.

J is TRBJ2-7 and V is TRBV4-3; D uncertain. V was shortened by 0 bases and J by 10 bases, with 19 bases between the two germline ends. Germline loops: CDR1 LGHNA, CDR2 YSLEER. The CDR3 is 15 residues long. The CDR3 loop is CASSQEVGPRTSQYF. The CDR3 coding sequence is TGCGCCAGCAGCCAAGAGGTCGGTCCGCGTACGAGCCAGTACTTC.

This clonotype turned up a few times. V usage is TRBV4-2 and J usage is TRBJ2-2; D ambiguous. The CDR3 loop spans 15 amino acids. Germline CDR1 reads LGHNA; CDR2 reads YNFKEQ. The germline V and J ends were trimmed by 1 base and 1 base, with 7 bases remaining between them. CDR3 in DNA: TGTGCCAGCAGCCAAGTAACGGTGAACACCGGGGAGCTGTTTTTT. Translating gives CASSQVTVNTGELFF.

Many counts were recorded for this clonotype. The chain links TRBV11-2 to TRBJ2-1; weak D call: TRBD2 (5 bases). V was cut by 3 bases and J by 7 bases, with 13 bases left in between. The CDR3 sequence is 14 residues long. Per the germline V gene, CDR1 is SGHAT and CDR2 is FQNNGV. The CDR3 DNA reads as TGTGCCAGCAGCTTTGGGAGCTTGGAGAATGAGCAGTTCTTC. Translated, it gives CASSFGSLENEQFF.

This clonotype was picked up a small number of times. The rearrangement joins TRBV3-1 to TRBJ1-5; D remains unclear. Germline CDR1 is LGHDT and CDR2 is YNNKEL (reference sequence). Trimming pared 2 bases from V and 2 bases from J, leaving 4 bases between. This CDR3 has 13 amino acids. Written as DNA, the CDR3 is TGTGCCAGCAGCCAAAAAGGCAATCAGCCCCAGCATTTT. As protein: CASSQKGNQPQHF.

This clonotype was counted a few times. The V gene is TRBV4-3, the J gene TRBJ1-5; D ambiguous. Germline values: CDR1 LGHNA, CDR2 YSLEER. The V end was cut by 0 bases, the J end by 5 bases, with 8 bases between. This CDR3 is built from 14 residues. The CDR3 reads CASSQDGMDQPQHF. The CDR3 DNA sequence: TGCGCCAGCAGCCAAGATGGTATGGATCAGCCCCAGCATTTT.

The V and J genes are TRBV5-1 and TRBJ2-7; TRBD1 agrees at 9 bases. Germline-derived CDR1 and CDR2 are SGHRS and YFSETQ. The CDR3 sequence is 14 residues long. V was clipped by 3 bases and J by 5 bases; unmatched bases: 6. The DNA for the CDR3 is TGCGCCAGCAGCTCAAGGACAGGGGTCGACGAGCAGTACTTC. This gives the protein CASSSRTGVDEQYF.